This entry lists 29 T cell receptor beta chains sequenced from one sample in a study of T cells in Graves' hyperthyroidism and ophthalmopathy. Researchers amplified the TCR beta CDR3 regions from RNA transcripts. Using the HTBI primer set, a first-round RT-PCR was run on the TCR CDR3. TCRdb recomputed calls from the multiplex PCR reads with MiXCR, one row per CDR3 protein. This table holds about 680,000 distinct CDR3 sequences, around a third found once. The sample taken for sequencing was blood. These receptors originate from a woman aged 40-49 years with Graves' hyperthyroidism.

This clonotype has just a few counts. The CDR3 here is CASSYSRGGAAEAFF. The CDR3 coding sequence is TGTGCCAGCAGTTACTCGAGGGGGGGCGCGGCTGAAGCTTTCTTT. The chain links TRBV6-5 to TRBJ1-1; a weak D match, TRBD1 (6 bases). V lost 0 bases, J lost 6 bases, and 14 bases lay in between. The CDR3 is made up of 15 amino acids. Looked up from germline, CDR1 is MNHEY and CDR2 is SVGAGI.

In its sample, this clonotype was seen a few times. This chain uses TRBV7-7 with TRBJ2-7; 11 positions agree with TRBD1. In germline, CDR1 is SSHAT, CDR2 FNYEAQ (reference sequence). The V and J ends lost 5 bases and 5 bases, in that order; junction bases with no gene match: 20. The CDR3 length is 19 residues. This CDR3 is CASSPHPPHSDRGQDEQYF. The CDR3 bases are TGTGCCAGCAGCCCGCACCCCCCGCACTCGGACAGGGGGCAAGACGAGCAGTACTTC.

Ten or more counts support this clonotype. The chain links TRBV10-2 to TRBJ1-1, with a tentative D call TRBD1 (6 bases). V was clipped by 3 bases and J by 10 bases, with 9 bases between them. CDR1 and CDR2 from the germline V gene are WSHSY and SAAADI. The CDR3 totals 11 residues. CDR3 sequence reads: CASSENRAAFF. CDR3 sequence (DNA): TGCGCCAGCAGTGAAAACAGGGCAGCTTTCTTT.

This clonotype came up a few times. The CDR3 region is CASSDPSRGNEQFF. CDR3 DNA sequence: TGTGCCAGCAGTGATCCCAGTCGAGGCAATGAGCAGTTCTTC. This chain joins TRBV25-1 and TRBJ2-1; no firm D call. CDR1 MGHDK and CDR2 SYGVNS come from the germline V gene. The CDR3 has 14 residues. V lost 3 bases, J lost 6 bases, and 12 bases lay in between.

There are many counts of this clonotype. The V call is TRBV6-6, the J call TRBJ1-1, with TRBD1 identical over 7 bases. In germline, CDR1 is MNHNY, CDR2 SVGAGI (reference sequence). This CDR3 is 14 amino acids long. J was trimmed by 0 bases and V by 6 bases; bases with no gene match: 4. The CDR3 DNA is TGTGCCAGCAGGACAGGGCTATTGAACACTGAAGCTTTCTTT. It yields the protein CASRTGLLNTEAFF.

The chain carries TRBV10-3 and TRBJ2-6, with D possibly TRBD2 on 5 matching bases. V was shortened by 10 bases and J by 0 bases, with 19 bases between the two germline ends. From germline, CDR1 is ENHRY and CDR2 SYGVKD. The CDR3 is 17 residues long. This chain's CDR3 is CASSINTGVSGANVLTF. The DNA for the CDR3 is TGTGCCAGCTCTATAAACACCGGGGTCTCTGGGGCCAACGTCCTGACTTTC.

This clonotype has ten or more counts. This chain joins TRBV15 and TRBJ1-3; D is possibly TRBD1 (5 bases). V gave up 1 base and J gave up 1 base, with 8 bases separating them. The CDR3 has 15 residues. Per the germline V gene, CDR1 is LNHNV and CDR2 is YYDKDF (reference sequence). The CDR3 reads CATSRGGASGNTIYF. CDR3 coding DNA: TGTGCCACCAGCAGAGGAGGGGCTTCTGGAAACACCATATATTTT.

Details on this clonotype: A much larger clone is a single base away; this may be a read error. The genes are TRBV7-9 and TRBJ1-1; D not certain. Germline CDR1 SEHNR, CDR2 FQNEAQ (reference sequence). This CDR3 spans 13 amino acids. The CDR3 sequence: CAGSSVYSAEAFF. The CDR3 DNA reads TGTGCCGGCAGCTCGGTTTATAGCGCTGAAGCTTTCTTT.

This clonotype was seen ten or more times. The chain couples TRBV19 to TRBJ2-5; D is ambiguous. Trimming took off 3 bases at V and 5 bases at J, with 4 bases between the two ends. The CDR3 has 11 amino acids. CDR1 is LNHDA and CDR2 is SQIVND in the germline V gene (reference sequence). CDR3 DNA sequence: TGTGCCAGTAGTATGGTGGAGACCCAGTACTTC. Its translation is CASSMVETQYF.

This clonotype has ten or more counts. This sequence joins TRBV10-3 and TRBJ1-2; D perhaps matches TRBD1 (5 bases). Trimming took off 6 bases at V and 3 bases at J, with 8 bases between the two ends. This CDR3 region has 12 residues. The germline V gene has CDR1 ENHRY and CDR2 SYGVKD. The CDR3 DNA reads as TGTGCCATCAGAGGGACGGACTATGGCTACACCTTC. It codes for CAIRGTDYGYTF.

This clonotype was seen at least ten times. The genes are TRBV2 and TRBJ1-2; 9 bases are a match to TRBD1. Germline assignment: CDR1 SNHLY and CDR2 FYNNEI. The CDR3 spans 15 residues. J gave up 4 bases and V 5 bases, and 8 bases lay outside the gene matches. This CDR3 reads CASSRQGDWGYGYTF. CDR3 DNA: TGTGCCAGCAGTCGACAGGGGGACTGGGGCTATGGCTACACCTTC.

The chain carries TRBV11-2 and TRBJ1-1; TRBD1 aligns across 9 bases. Trimming at V came to 0 bases and at J to 2 bases, leaving 1 base not matched to a gene. Germline values: CDR1 SGHAT, CDR2 FQNNGV. This CDR3 contains 15 residues. CDR3 sequence: CASSLDTGGNTEAFF. In DNA form, the CDR3 reads TGTGCCAGCAGCTTAGACACAGGGGGCAACACTGAAGCTTTCTTT.

This clonotype came up a few times. Being one base from a much bigger clone, this may be a read error. The chain joins TRBV29-1 to TRBJ1-1, with 7 nucleotides matching TRBD1. Trimming cost V 6 bases and J 0 bases; bases outside gene matches: 1. Germline loops: CDR1 SQVTM, CDR2 ANQGSEA. The CDR3 runs to 12 residues. The CDR3 DNA is TGCAGCGTCGACAGGGTGAACACTGAAGCTTTCTTT. Protein sequence: CSVDRVNTEAFF.

This clonotype showed up many times. The V gene is TRBV7-2, the J gene TRBJ1-1; D unresolved. V was trimmed by 1 base and J by 8 bases, leaving 11 bases between them. The CDR3 loop spans 13 amino acids. Germline values: CDR1 SGHTA, CDR2 FQGNSA. In DNA form, the CDR3 reads TGTGCCAGCAGCTTAGAATGGGGAACGGAAGCTTTCTTT. Encoded protein: CASSLEWGTEAFF. The whole variable domain, filled in from reference TRBV7-2 and TRBJ1-1, reads GAGVSQSPSNKVTEKGKDVELRCDPISGHTALYWYRQSLGQGLEFLIYFQGNSAPDKSGLPSDRFSAERTGGSVSTLTIQRTQQEDSAVYLCASSLEWGTEAFFGQGTRLTVV.

V and J are TRBV7-2 and TRBJ2-2, with 10 positions matching TRBD2. This CDR3 region has 18 residues. V dropped 1 base and J dropped 1; count of bases not matched to a gene: 6. CDR1 is SGHTA, CDR2 FQGNSA, per germline. The CDR3 bases are TGTGCCAGCAGCTTAGGCGCTAGCGGGGGACGGAACACCGGGGAGCTGTTTTTT. This codes for CASSLGASGGRNTGELFF.

The chain uses TRBV12-3 or TRBV12-4 and TRBJ2-5; TRBD2 aligns across 8 bases. This CDR3 spans 16 amino acids. V lost 8 bases to trimming and J lost 2 bases; unmatched junction nucleotides: 13. CDR3 sequence: CASEVSGTRPQETQYF. CDR3 DNA sequence: TGTGCCAGCGAAGTCTCCGGGACTAGACCTCAAGAGACCCAGTACTTC.

As concerns this clonotype: A much larger clone differs from this one at a single base, so this may be a read error. J is TRBJ2-5 and V is TRBV6-6; a weak D match, TRBD1 (6 bases). Looked up from germline, CDR1 is MNHNY and CDR2 is SVGAGI (reference sequence). The V end was cut by 5 bases, the J end by 5 bases, with 12 bases between. The CDR3 extends over 13 amino acids. CDR3 coding DNA: TGTGCCAGCAGTCCCTACAGGGATGAGACCCAGTACTTC. This codes for CASSPYRDETQYF.

This chain uses TRBV27 with TRBJ1-2; D unresolved. Germline-derived CDR1 and CDR2 are MNHEY and SMNVEV (reference sequence). The V end was cut by 0 bases, the J end by 8 bases, with 10 bases between. The CDR3 is 13 amino acids. The CDR3 here is CASSLSRGRGYTF. In nucleotides, the CDR3 is TGTGCCAGCAGTTTATCCCGTGGGCGAGGCTACACCTTC.

The sample holds a few counts of this clonotype. The chain employs TRBV29-1 and TRBJ2-3, with 13 bases aligning to TRBD2. After removal of 5 bases from V and 4 bases from J, the junction contained 9 bases not matched to a gene. CDR1 SQVTM and CDR2 ANQGSEA come from the germline V gene. There are 16 residues in the CDR3. The CDR3 here is CSVLRLAGGVSDTQYF. The CDR3 nucleotides read TGCAGCGTTCTTCGACTAGCGGGAGGAGTATCAGATACGCAGTATTTT.

The sample holds a few counts of this clonotype. The chain couples TRBV12-3 or TRBV12-4 to TRBJ2-2; D might be TRBD2 (6 bases). This CDR3 spans 17 amino acids. V lost 7 bases to trimming and J lost 1 base, with 19 bases between them. The CDR3 here is CASTPGTPLLNTGELFF. The CDR3, as DNA: TGTGCCAGCACCCCCGGGACTCCGCTCCTGAACACCGGGGAGCTGTTTTTT.

In this sample, this clonotype turned up many times. This chain connects TRBV6-5 to TRBJ1-1; D is perhaps TRBD1 (6 bases). In germline, CDR1 is MNHEY, CDR2 SVGAGI. Trimming pared 2 bases from V and 5 bases from J, leaving 12 bases between. The CDR3 runs to 14 residues. The chain's CDR3 is CASSYGRGRTEAFF. CDR3 DNA sequence: TGTGCCAGCAGTTACGGCAGGGGCAGAACTGAAGCTTTCTTT.

This clonotype came up a few times. This is likely a read error, given that the CDR3 carries no conserved phenylalanine or tryptophan at its end. The DNA is left out, because the CDR3 cannot be placed on it with certainty; the CDR3 is given as TCRdb lists it. The rearrangement links TRBV2 to TRBJ1-1; the table names TRBD1, a call not compared with the DNA. The CDR3 extends over 9 residues, inclusive of both ends. The germline V gene has CDR1 SNHLY and CDR2 FYNNEI. This CDR3 is CASSGQAFS.

This chain joins TRBV7-2 and TRBJ2-7; TRBD2 matches at 11 bases. Germline CDR1 and CDR2: SGHTA and FQGNSA. The CDR3 loop spans 15 amino acids. Unmatched junction bases numbered 5, after V lost 2 bases and J lost 5 bases. The CDR3 loop is CASSLTTSGVHEQYF. CDR3 bases: TGTGCCAGCAGCTTAACGACTAGCGGGGTCCACGAGCAGTACTTC.

This chain connects TRBV3-1 to TRBJ2-5; a weak D match, TRBD1 (5 bases). The CDR3 length is 17 residues. CDR1 is LGHDT and CDR2 is YNNKEL in the germline V gene (reference sequence). Trimming left V 2 bases short and J 5 bases short, with 21 bases between. The CDR3: CASSQYRKVLTVETQYF. In DNA, the CDR3 is TGTGCCAGCAGCCAATACAGGAAAGTGCTTACGGTGGAGACCCAGTACTTC.

V usage is TRBV12-3 or TRBV12-4 and J usage is TRBJ2-7, with D unclear. The CDR3 is made up of 12 amino acids. V was pared by 3 bases and J by 4 bases, with 7 bases between. The CDR3, as DNA: TGTGCCAGCAGTTTTGACATGTACGAGCAGTACTTC. Residues: CASSFDMYEQYF.

This clonotype was seen a few times. The chain employs TRBV10-2 and TRBJ1-1; D may be TRBD1 (6 bases). The V end lost 6 bases, the J end lost 1 base, and 15 bases lay between the germline ends. Germline CDR1 is WSHSY and CDR2 is SAAADI. The CDR3 extends over 15 amino acids. The CDR3 protein is CASRKQGSGNTEAFF. CDR3 nucleotide sequence: TGCGCCAGCAGAAAACAGGGTTCGGGGAACACTGAAGCTTTCTTT.

There are many counts of this clonotype. The gene calls are TRBV20-1 and TRBJ2-2, with D possibly matching TRBD2 (6 bases). V shed 6 bases and J shed 5 bases, with 19 bases lying between them. This CDR3 spans 15 amino acids. The germline V gene encodes CDR1 DFQATT and CDR2 SNEGSKA (reference sequence). CDR3 DNA: TGCAGTGCGCCTAGGGCACTAGCCTCTACCGGGGAGCTGTTTTTT. Translation: CSAPRALASTGELFF.

This clonotype was observed a few times. The chain uses TRBV6-5 and TRBJ2-7; the match to TRBD2 covers 14 bases. CDR1 and CDR2 from the germline V gene are MNHEY and SVGAGI. V lost 2 bases to trimming and J lost 7 bases; unmatched junction nucleotides: 10. CDR3 length: 17 amino acids. The DNA of the CDR3 is TGTGCCAGCAGTTACCGGGGGACTAGCGGGAGCTTGAGTGAGCAGTACTTC. As protein: CASSYRGTSGSLSEQYF.

This clonotype was detected only a few times. V is TRBV19 and J is TRBJ1-2; TRBD1 is a possible D gene (5 bases). Germline loops: CDR1 LNHDA, CDR2 SQIVND (reference sequence). There are 14 residues in the CDR3. The V and J ends lost 0 bases and 4 bases respectively, with 9 bases between them. CDR3 protein: CASSIDLGGYGYTF. In DNA, the CDR3 is TGTGCCAGTAGTATAGATCTGGGGGGCTATGGCTACACCTTC. Looking up the rest from reference TRBV19 and TRBJ1-2 gives the full variable domain: DGGITQSPKYLFRKEGQNVTLSCEQNLNHDAMYWYRQDPGQGLRLIYYSQIVNDFQKGDIAEGYSVSREKKESFPLTVTSAQKNPTAFYLCASSIDLGGYGYTFGSGTRLTVV.